One sample yielded the 27 T cell receptor beta chains listed below, sequenced in a study of blood T cells in healthy people across ages. Then a second PCR, running about 6 to 12 cycles, was carried out with a sample-barcoded 5' primer and a J-beta primer mix. TCRdb re-called the 5' RACE reads through MiXCR, storing one row per CDR3 protein. The data hold about 940,000 distinct CDR3 sequences, with roughly 43% observed a single time. The sample taken for sequencing was blood. The receptors shown here come from a man aged 25-40 years in good health.

The chain links TRBV2 to TRBJ2-4; tentatively, D is TRBD1 or TRBD2 (6 bases each). Between the trimmed V and J ends, which lost 6 bases and 6 bases, there was a span of 15 bases. There are 14 residues in the CDR3. CDR1 and CDR2 (germline): SNHLY, FYNNEI. CDR3 bases: TGTGCCAGCAGCGTAACGGGGGCGGGAAACATTCAGTACTTC. Amino acids: CASSVTGAGNIQYF.

This chain links TRBV4-2 with TRBJ2-7, with 9 bases that match TRBD1. The V gene's germline CDR1 is LGHNA and CDR2 YNFKEQ. The CDR3 extends over 15 amino acids. V trimming: 6 bases; J trimming: 0 bases; junction bases outside the gene matches: 6. The CDR3 DNA reads TGTGCCAGCAGACCCGGACAGGGGCCCTCCTACGAGCAGTACTTC. It encodes CASRPGQGPSYEQYF.

In its sample, this clonotype was seen once. An end of the junction differs from the germline gene, which may be a read error. The chain has TRBV4-1 and TRBJ2-1, with D possibly matching TRBD1 (5 bases). CDR1 and CDR2 (germline): MGHRA, YSYEKL. This CDR3 region has 17 residues. The DNA for the CDR3 is TGCGCCAGCAGCCAAGTTAGGGGCAAGGTCTCCCACAATGAGCAGTTCTTC. It codes for CASSQVRGKVSHNEQFF.

This clonotype appeared a few times. The CDR3 is CASGPSGTHYEQYF. In nucleotides, the CDR3 is TGTGCCAGCGGGCCTTCCGGGACACACTACGAGCAGTACTTC. V is TRBV6-5 and J is TRBJ2-7; D possibly corresponds to TRBD1 (6 bases). The germline V gene has CDR1 MNHEY and CDR2 SVGAGI. This CDR3 comprises 14 residues. V lost 8 bases and J 3 bases, leaving 17 bases between the germline ends.

In its sample, this clonotype was seen a few times. The chain combines TRBV20-1 with TRBJ2-3; tentative D call: TRBD1 (6 bases). The germline V and J ends were trimmed by 6 bases and 2 bases, with 21 bases remaining between them. CDR3 length equals 16 residues. Germline CDR1 reads DFQATT; CDR2 reads SNEGSKA (reference sequence). CDR3 coding DNA: TGCAGTGCGACCAACAGGGAACAAGGGGTCACAGATACGCAGTATTTT. Its translation: CSATNREQGVTDTQYF.

The chain couples TRBV5-1 to TRBJ1-2; TRBD1 might be the D (6 bases). V lost 4 bases and J lost 11, with 18 bases in between. CDR3 length: 13 residues. Germline CDR1 reads SGHRS; CDR2 reads YFSETQ. The CDR3 DNA is TGCGCCAGCAGCCCGAAGGGGGACGTGCCTTACACCTTC. The encoded protein is CASSPKGDVPYTF.

This chain joins TRBV27 and TRBJ1-5; maybe TRBD1 (5 bases). The CDR3 is 16 residues long. Germline values: CDR1 MNHEY, CDR2 SMNVEV (reference sequence). V lost 6 bases, J lost 2 bases, and 17 bases lay in between. The CDR3 is CASSDLGGDGNQPQHF. The CDR3 DNA follows: TGTGCCAGCAGCGACTTGGGAGGGGATGGCAATCAGCCCCAGCATTTT.

This rearrangement joins TRBV6-6 to TRBJ1-2; no reliable D call. V shed 4 bases and J shed 8 bases, with 17 bases lying between them. The length of the CDR3 is 14 residues. CDR1 is MNHNY, CDR2 SVGAGI, per germline (reference sequence). The CDR3 loop is CASSFGPSMGGYTF. CDR3 coding DNA: TGTGCCAGCAGTTTCGGACCCTCCATGGGGGGCTACACCTTC.

This clonotype came up a few times. The chain is built from TRBV9 and TRBJ1-3, with D possibly being TRBD1 (5 bases). Deletions cut 0 bases from V and 1 base from J, with 8 bases between. The CDR3 totals 15 residues. Germline loops: CDR1 SGDLS, CDR2 YYNGEE. CDR3 bases: TGTGCCAGCAGCGTAGCTGGGGCTTCTGGAAACACCATATATTTT. Translation gives CASSVAGASGNTIYF. The full variable domain, completed using reference TRBV9 and TRBJ1-3, is DSGVTQTPKHLITATGQRVTLRCSPRSGDLSVYWYQQSLDQGLQFLIQYYNGEERAKGNILERFSAQQFPDLHSELNLSSLELGDSALYFCASSVAGASGNTIYFGEGSWLTVV.

This clonotype was seen just once. V is TRBV3-1 and J is TRBJ2-3; D not certain. This CDR3 has 12 amino acids. V lost 2 bases to trimming and J lost 8 bases, with 8 bases between them. Germline CDR1 LGHDT, CDR2 YNNKEL (reference sequence). Here the CDR3 DNA reads TGTGCCAGCAGCCAATACTTTGGTACGCAGTATTTT. This gives the protein CASSQYFGTQYF.

This clonotype was seen a handful of times. The J gene is TRBJ2-5, the V gene TRBV5-1; D may match TRBD1 or TRBD2 (5 bases each). Trimming pared 3 bases from V and 1 base from J, leaving 13 bases between. The CDR3 runs 15 residues. The germline CDR1 and CDR2 sequences are SGHRS and YFSETQ. The CDR3 region has the DNA TGCGCCAGCAGCTCCGGTCCAGGGACCCAAGAGACCCAGTACTTC. It is translated as CASSSGPGTQETQYF.

This clonotype came up once. The V gene is TRBV7-2, the J gene TRBJ2-7; 7 nucleotides line up with TRBD2. The DNA end is a closer match to TRBJ2-5, so the J assignment may be wrong. In germline, CDR1 is SGHTA, CDR2 FQGNSA. The CDR3 is made up of 12 amino acids. CDR3 in DNA: TGTGCCAGCAGCTGGACGGGGGGGACCCAGTACTTC. Protein: CASSWTGGTQYF.

This clonotype was found a few times. The chain couples TRBV20-1 to TRBJ2-5; D might be TRBD1 (5 bases). The germline gives CDR1 DFQATT, CDR2 SNEGSKA (reference sequence). This CDR3 is 14 amino acids long. The V end was cut by 4 bases, the J end by 0 bases, with 12 bases between. In DNA, the CDR3 is TGCAGTGCTAAAGATACAGGCTACCAAGAGACCCAGTACTTC. Encoded protein: CSAKDTGYQETQYF.

J is TRBJ1-5 and V is TRBV6-1; D gene unclear. CDR1 MNHNS and CDR2 SASEGT come from the germline V gene. This CDR3 has 13 residues. V was trimmed by 3 bases and J by 4 bases, leaving 7 bases between them. CDR3 region: CASSEAGNQPQHF. The CDR3 DNA reads TGTGCCAGCAGTGAGGCGGGAAATCAGCCCCAGCATTTT.

This clonotype was found a few times. A single base separates this from a much larger clone, so it may be a read error. The genes are TRBV5-1 and TRBJ2-1, with D possibly matching TRBD1 (6 bases). The end of the DNA aligns better with TRBJ2-7, so the J call may be wrong. The CDR3 spans 14 residues. Germline values: CDR1 SGHRS, CDR2 YFSETQ. DNA of the CDR3: TGCGCCAGCAGCGCAGGGGACGACTACAATGAGCAGTACTTC. Translation: CASSAGDDYNEQYF.

This clonotype was seen a handful of times. The J gene is TRBJ1-5, the V gene TRBV12-3 or TRBV12-4; D gene ambiguous. V was shortened by 2 bases and J by 4 bases, with 12 bases between the two germline ends. The CDR3 is 15 amino acids. CDR3: CASSLIGERNQPQHF. The DNA of the CDR3 is TGTGCCAGCAGTTTAATCGGGGAGAGGAATCAGCCCCAGCATTTT.

The chain recombines TRBV12-3 or TRBV12-4 with TRBJ2-7; 7 bases match TRBD1. V lost 3 bases and J lost 3; bases outside the gene matches: 8. This CDR3 contains 15 residues. The CDR3 protein is CASSLGDRVNYEQYF. In DNA, the CDR3 is TGTGCCAGCAGTTTGGGCGACAGGGTTAACTACGAGCAGTACTTC.

This rearrangement joins TRBV27 to TRBJ2-3; 9 nucleotides match TRBD2. CDR1 is MNHEY and CDR2 is SMNVEV in the germline V gene (reference sequence). V was clipped by 5 bases and J by 2 bases; unmatched bases: 8. The CDR3 length is 16 residues. The CDR3 DNA reads TGTGCCAGCAGTCTCCTGGCTAGCGGGGCCACAGATACGCAGTATTTT. It translates to CASSLLASGATDTQYF.

This chain links TRBV3-1 with TRBJ2-1; D remains unclear. The V gene lost 0 bases and the J gene lost 0 bases, with 9 bases spanning the gap. Germline loops: CDR1 LGHDT, CDR2 YNNKEL (reference sequence). The CDR3 consists of 16 residues. CDR3 loop: CASSQDEKSSYNEQFF. The CDR3 DNA sequence: TGTGCCAGCAGCCAAGATGAAAAGAGCTCCTACAATGAGCAGTTCTTC.

The rearrangement links TRBV7-2 to TRBJ2-3; TRBD1 or TRBD2 may be the D gene (5 bases each). The CDR3 is 13 amino acids. V lost 6 bases and J 5 bases, leaving 12 bases between the germline ends. The V gene's germline CDR1 is SGHTA and CDR2 FQGNSA. CDR3 sequence (DNA): TGTGCCAGCAGACCAGGGACGGGAGATACGCAGTATTTT. This sequence encodes CASRPGTGDTQYF.

V and J are TRBV5-1 and TRBJ2-1; maybe TRBD1 (6 bases). The V end lost 0 bases, the J end lost 4 bases, and 14 bases lay between the germline ends. The germline V gene has CDR1 SGHRS and CDR2 YFSETQ. The CDR3 extends over 16 amino acids. CDR3 in DNA: TGCGCCAGCAGCTTGGGCTGGGACACGGCATACAATGAGCAGTTCTTC. This codes for CASSLGWDTAYNEQFF.

The chain links TRBV18 to TRBJ2-3, with 7 bases fitting TRBD1. The CDR3 is 15 residues long. Per the germline V gene, CDR1 is KGHSH and CDR2 is LQKENI. V dropped 2 bases and J dropped 4; count of bases not matched to a gene: 6. The CDR3 reads CASSPVAGGADTQYF. The CDR3 region has the DNA TGTGCCAGCTCACCAGTAGCAGGGGGAGCAGATACGCAGTATTTT.

This clonotype was detected a few times. The chain employs TRBV5-1 and TRBJ2-3; D could derive from TRBD1 or TRBD2 (5 bases each). Germline values: CDR1 SGHRS, CDR2 YFSETQ. CDR3 size: 13 residues. V lost 3 bases, J lost 4 bases, and 9 bases lay in between. The CDR3 loop reads CASSWDPADTQYF. CDR3 bases: TGCGCCAGCAGCTGGGACCCCGCAGATACGCAGTATTTT.

The rearrangement links TRBV20-1 to TRBJ2-5; D ambiguous. The J call could be wrong; TRBJ2-7 is a better fit for the DNA end. Germline CDR1 is DFQATT and CDR2 is SNEGSKA (reference sequence). CDR3 length equals 13 residues. CDR3 bases: TGCAGTGCTAGAGATCCCAGCTACAACGAGCAGTACTTC. It translates to CSARDPSYNEQYF.

This chain uses TRBV18 with TRBJ2-3, with a possible D match to TRBD1 (5 bases). The CDR3 has 15 amino acids. CDR1 is KGHSH and CDR2 is LQKENI in the germline V gene. V was trimmed by 1 base and J by 3 bases, leaving 11 bases between them. The CDR3 DNA is TGTGCCAGCTCACCACAGGGGTATACGACAGATACGCAGTATTTT. Its translation is CASSPQGYTTDTQYF.

The rearrangement joins TRBV5-1 to TRBJ2-7; no clear D gene. V gave up 5 bases and J gave up 5 bases, with 11 bases separating them. Germline V CDR1 and CDR2: SGHRS, YFSETQ. The CDR3 sequence is 12 residues long. The CDR3: CASSPKGHEQYF. Here the CDR3 DNA reads TGCGCCAGCAGTCCCAAAGGGCACGAGCAGTACTTC.

This clonotype was counted a few times. V and J are TRBV3-1 and TRBJ2-7; no clear D gene. The germline V gene encodes CDR1 LGHDT and CDR2 YNNKEL (reference sequence). V was clipped by 2 bases and J by 6 bases, with 8 bases between them. The CDR3 has 12 residues. This CDR3 reads CASSQTSLEQYF. CDR3 in DNA: TGTGCCAGCAGCCAAACCTCCCTCGAGCAGTACTTC.